This TCR beta chain was recorded in a study of identical twins. Broader study findings: Out-of-frame alpha sequences common to twins were enriched for low generation probability. The more abundant beta clonotypes in cord blood had fewer insertions, and memory repertoires did not show this.

This CDR3 has 18 amino acids. Germline CDR1 MNHEY, CDR2 SMNVEV (reference sequence). V was clipped by 5 bases and J by 1 base; unmatched bases: 13. This clonotype was seen more than once but under ten times. Its specificity is unknown. Template switching added a universal primer site; cDNA carried unique molecular identifiers. TCRdb ran MiXCR on the 5' RACE reads and lists one entry per CDR3 protein. The table lists around 490,000 distinct CDR3 sequences, approximately 20% of them singletons. These data were also filed under a second study, of yellow fever vaccine responses in identical twins.

The chain uses TRBV27 and TRBJ2-3; 9 bases match TRBD2. The sample was CD4+ T cells sorted from blood. This clonotype was obtained from a woman younger than 30 in good health. CDR3 protein: CASSEGTSRWVGTDTQYF. CDR3 nucleotide sequence: TGTGCCAGCAGTGAGGGGACTAGCAGATGGGTGGGCACAGATACGCAGTATTTT.